This T cell receptor beta chain was obtained from a study of cytotoxic CD8 clonotypes in ibrutinib-treated CLL. Study-level points and caveats: Patients showed higher baseline clonality than age-matched healthy donors, and it tracked circulating CD8+ T-cell counts. Clonality was elevated at ibrutinib response and had returned toward baseline at progression.

This clone was recorded only once. As yet, its antigen is unknown. Depths of 1 in 200,000 to 1 in 1 million T cells were the sequencing target. The table came from immunoSEQ multiplex PCR; TCRdb's copy has only in-frame clones and leaves some out. This sample has some 200,000 clones, with 79% found just once. V was shortened by 1 base and J by 2 bases, with 10 bases between the two germline ends. The CDR3 covers 15 residues. Looked up from germline, CDR1 is SEHNR and CDR2 is FQNEAQ (reference sequence). The rearrangement links TRBV7-9 to TRBJ2-3; D may be TRBD1 or TRBD2 (5 bases each). This sequence originates from a human donor with chronic lymphocytic leukemia. The input for sequencing was PBMCs, taken after 12 months of ibrutinib treatment. Here the CDR3 DNA reads TGTGCCAGCAGCTTAGTGGGTGGGACCACAGATACGCAGTATTTT. This gives the protein CASSLVGGTTDTQYF.